A single sample is the source of the 8 T cell receptor beta chains below, sequenced in a study of cytomegalovirus exposure and HLA in healthy donors. It was with 60 Vbeta and 13 Jbeta primers that the PCR ran. The assay was immunoSEQ multiplex PCR, and TCRdb's table has in-frame clones only and misses some. Counted here are some 200,000 clones, about three quarters occurring once; the ten biggest clones make up 2.7%. What was sequenced was PBMCs. These receptors were taken from a woman aged 55-70 years in good health and CMV-seropositive.

The chain couples TRBV20-1 to TRBJ1-2; 9 nucleotides match TRBD1. After removal of 6 bases from V and 5 bases from J, the junction contained 1 base not matched to a gene. Germline CDR1 is DFQATT and CDR2 is SNEGSKA (reference sequence). The CDR3 consists of 11 residues. Here the CDR3 DNA reads TGCAGTGCCGGGACAGGGTATGGCTACACCTTC. It translates to CSAGTGYGYTF.

The genes are TRBV13 and TRBJ2-3; 9 nucleotides align to TRBD2. CDR1 PRHDT and CDR2 FYEKMQ come from the germline V gene (reference sequence). J gave up 1 base and V 5 bases, and 4 bases lay outside the gene matches. The CDR3 spans 15 residues. The CDR3 DNA sequence: TGTGCCAGCAGCCACAGGACTAGCGGCACAGATACGCAGTATTTT. Translation: CASSHRTSGTDTQYF.

This clone has more than one count but fewer than ten. CDR3 DNA: TGTGCCAGCAGCCCTGAGGGGGGGGTTGGAGAGACCCAGTACTTC. Residues: CASSPEGGVGETQYF. The chain couples TRBV7-7 to TRBJ2-5, with a possible D match to TRBD2 (7 bases). The V gene lost 5 bases and the J gene lost 4 bases, with 17 bases spanning the gap. The germline CDR1 and CDR2 sequences are SSHAT and FNYEAQ (reference sequence). This CDR3 is built from 15 residues.

J is TRBJ2-5 and V is TRBV18; D is possibly TRBD1 (5 bases). The CDR3 spans 13 residues. Germline CDR1 and CDR2: KGHSH and LQKENI. Trimming took 2 bases from V and 4 from J, leaving 8 bases between them. The CDR3 nucleotides are TGTGCCAGCTCACCAGGGGCCATAGAGACCCAGTACTTC. It codes for CASSPGAIETQYF.

This sequence joins TRBV4-1 and TRBJ1-5; 8 bases map to TRBD1. The CDR3 runs 17 residues. CDR1 is MGHRA and CDR2 is YSYEKL in the germline V gene. The V segment lost 3 bases and the J segment 1 base; nucleotides outside the gene matches: 8. CDR3 nucleotide sequence: TGCGCCAGCAGCCAGGACAGGGTAAGGGGAAGCAATCAGCCCCAGCATTTT. It yields the protein CASSQDRVRGSNQPQHF.

Note on this clone: This same CDR3 is encoded by further DNA sequences in the sample. The gene calls are TRBV5-1 and TRBJ1-1, with TRBD1 identical over 11 bases. The CDR3 has 14 amino acids. The germline V gene has CDR1 SGHRS and CDR2 YFSETQ. Trimming removed 3 bases from V and 4 bases from J; junction bases left unmatched: 2. CDR3 protein: CASSSGTGGTEAFF. DNA for the CDR3: TGCGCCAGCAGCTCCGGGACAGGGGGCACTGAAGCTTTCTTT.

This clone was seen just once. The sample holds other DNA sequences that translate to the same CDR3. This chain links TRBV5-1 with TRBJ2-1; a weak D match, TRBD1 (5 bases). This CDR3 is built from 14 residues. Germline values: CDR1 SGHRS, CDR2 YFSETQ. V was shortened by 3 bases and J by 0 bases, with 7 bases between the two germline ends. The CDR3 bases are TGCGCCAGCAGCTCCCAGGGCTCCTACAATGAGCAGTTCTTC. This translates into CASSSQGSYNEQFF.

The sample holds one count of this clone. The chain couples TRBV11-2 to TRBJ1-4; 7 positions agree with TRBD1. Trimming removed 4 bases from V and 8 bases from J; junction bases left unmatched: 10. The CDR3 spans 15 residues. CDR1 and CDR2 from the germline V gene are SGHAT and FQNNGV. The CDR3 protein is CASSSPQGVGEKLFF. CDR3 DNA sequence: TGTGCCAGCAGCTCCCCCCAGGGGGTCGGAGAAAAACTGTTTTTT.